Sequencing of this T cell receptor beta chain was carried out in a study of post-analysis software for immune sequencing data. Study-wide points: Versus controls, multiple sclerosis patients showed significantly lower diversity (normalized Chao1). Strong same-batch co-clustering of samples appeared with F measure clustering.

Unique molecular identifiers were present in the TCR beta cDNA libraries. Using its own MiXCR run on the PCR reads, TCRdb lists one record per CDR3 protein. In the table there are roughly 800,000 distinct CDR3 sequences, about half of which are singletons. On this clonotype: What it binds is unknown.

The source of this sequence is a girl under 18 with multiple sclerosis. The source material was blood.

CDR3 loop: CASSFVGGPGDTQYF. The CDR3 DNA reads TGTGCCAGCAGTTTCGTGGGAGGGCCGGGTGATACGCAGTATTTT. The chain has TRBV27 and TRBJ2-3; 7 nucleotides align to TRBD2. The CDR3 is made up of 15 amino acids. J lost 6 bases, V lost 3 bases, and 9 bases had no gene match. Germline assignment: CDR1 MNHEY and CDR2 SMNVEV (reference sequence).